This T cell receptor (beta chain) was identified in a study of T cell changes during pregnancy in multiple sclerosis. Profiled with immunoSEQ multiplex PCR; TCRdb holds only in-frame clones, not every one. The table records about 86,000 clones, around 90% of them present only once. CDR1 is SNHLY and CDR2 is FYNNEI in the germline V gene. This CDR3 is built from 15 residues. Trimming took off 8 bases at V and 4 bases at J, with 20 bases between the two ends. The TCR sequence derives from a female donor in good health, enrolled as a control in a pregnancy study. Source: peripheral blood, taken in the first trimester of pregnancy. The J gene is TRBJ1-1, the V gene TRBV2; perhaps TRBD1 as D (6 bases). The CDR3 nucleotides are TGTGCCAGCGTTCCTTTCTCAGGGGCTGGCACTGAAGCTTTCTTT. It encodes CASVPFSGAGTEAFF. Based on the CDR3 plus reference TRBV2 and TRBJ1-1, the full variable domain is EPEVTQTPSHQVTQMGQEVILRCVPISNHLYFYWYRQILGQKVEFLVSFYNNEISEKSEIFDDQFSVERPDGSNFTLKIRSTKLEDSAMYFCASVPFSGAGTEAFFGQGTRLTVV.